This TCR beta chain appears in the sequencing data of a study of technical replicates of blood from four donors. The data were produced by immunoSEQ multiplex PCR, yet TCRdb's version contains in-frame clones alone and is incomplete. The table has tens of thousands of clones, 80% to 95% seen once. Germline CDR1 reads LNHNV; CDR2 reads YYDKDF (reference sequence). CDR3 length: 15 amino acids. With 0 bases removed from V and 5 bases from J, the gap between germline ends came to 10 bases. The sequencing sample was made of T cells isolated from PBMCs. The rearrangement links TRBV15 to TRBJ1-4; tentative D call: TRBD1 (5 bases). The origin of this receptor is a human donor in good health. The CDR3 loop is CATSREAAGNEKLFF. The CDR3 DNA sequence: TGTGCCACCAGCAGAGAGGCGGCAGGGAATGAAAAACTGTTTTTT.